These 27 T cell receptor beta chains came from one sample sequenced in a study of T cell responses to AZD1222 COVID-19 vaccine. The protocol was immunoSEQ multiplex PCR, while the TCRdb copy is restricted to in-frame clones and leaves out a portion. This table holds about 76,000 clones, around three quarters found once. The sequencing here drew on peripheral blood, taken 28 days after the second dose of the MenACWY control vaccine. The receptors originated from an adult who received the MenACWY meningococcal vaccine as a control.

The chain carries TRBV6-5 and TRBJ2-1; D possibly corresponds to TRBD1 (6 bases). The CDR3 length is 15 residues. In germline, CDR1 is MNHEY, CDR2 SVGAGI. With 6 bases removed from V and 5 bases from J, the gap between germline ends came to 17 bases. CDR3 DNA sequence: TGTGCCAGCAGAATTAGCGAGGACAGCGACAATGAGCAGTTCTTC. It is translated as CASRISEDSDNEQFF.

V gene TRBV12-5 combines with J gene TRBJ1-6; D might be TRBD1 (5 bases). This CDR3 is built from 12 residues. Germline loops: CDR1 LGHNT, CDR2 FRNRAP. Trimming left V 3 bases short and J 13 bases short, with 10 bases between. CDR3 sequence (DNA): TGTGCTAGTGGTTTCCCGCGGGGGCCCCTCCACTTT. Translation gives CASGFPRGPLHF.

The J gene is TRBJ2-2, the V gene TRBV2, with a tentative D call TRBD1 (5 bases). CDR1 and CDR2 from the germline V gene are SNHLY and FYNNEI. Trimming cost V 6 bases and J 5 bases, with 16 bases left between them. CDR3 length: 15 amino acids. The CDR3 sequence is CASRPEAGATGELFF. CDR3 nucleotide sequence: TGTGCCAGCAGGCCCGAGGCTGGGGCGACCGGGGAGCTGTTTTTT. Based on the CDR3 plus reference TRBV2 and TRBJ2-2, the full variable domain is EPEVTQTPSHQVTQMGQEVILRCVPISNHLYFYWYRQILGQKVEFLVSFYNNEISEKSEIFDDQFSVERPDGSNFTLKIRSTKLEDSAMYFCASRPEAGATGELFFGEGSRLTVL.

The chain links TRBV6-5 to TRBJ1-2; tentatively, D is TRBD1 (6 bases). Germline CDR1 reads MNHEY; CDR2 reads SVGAGI. The ends were cut back, 6 bases at V and 7 bases at J, with 15 bases in the middle. This CDR3 region has 13 residues. This CDR3 is CASSRGGAIGYTF. CDR3 sequence (DNA): TGTGCCAGCAGCCGGGGGGGGGCCATTGGCTACACCTTC.

The genes are TRBV7-9 and TRBJ2-2, with D uncertain. The CDR3 is 15 amino acids. The V and J ends lost 5 bases and 4 bases respectively, with 14 bases between them. Germline V gene lookup returns CDR1 SEHNR and CDR2 FQNEAQ (reference sequence). DNA of the CDR3: TGTGCCAGCAGCCCCGACCTAATAACCACCGGGGAGCTGTTTTTT. Protein sequence: CASSPDLITTGELFF.

The J gene is TRBJ2-2, the V gene TRBV2, with D unclear. Germline V gene lookup returns CDR1 SNHLY and CDR2 FYNNEI. The CDR3 covers 13 residues. V was cut by 4 bases and J by 5 bases, with 8 bases left in between. CDR3 protein: CASSVDMTGELFF. The DNA of the CDR3 is TGTGCCAGCAGTGTAGACATGACCGGGGAGCTGTTTTTT.

This clone was recorded only once. This chain connects TRBV18 to TRBJ2-7; 8 positions agree with TRBD1. Trimming removed 8 bases from V and 1 base from J; junction bases left unmatched: 7. The CDR3 is made up of 14 amino acids. Germline CDR1 KGHSH, CDR2 LQKENI. The CDR3 reads CASAFGTGSYEQYF. CDR3 coding DNA: TGTGCCAGCGCGTTCGGGACAGGATCCTACGAGCAGTACTTC.

The chain recombines TRBV19 with TRBJ1-1; 7 nucleotides agree with TRBD1. The CDR3 consists of 14 residues. V shed 3 bases and J 4 bases; nucleotides not matched to a gene: 5. The V gene's germline CDR1 is LNHDA and CDR2 SQIVND (reference sequence). CDR3: CASSIYDRATEAFF. The CDR3 coding sequence is TGTGCCAGTAGTATCTACGACAGGGCCACTGAAGCTTTCTTT. Variable domain in full (rest from reference TRBV19 and TRBJ1-1): DGGITQSPKYLFRKEGQNVTLSCEQNLNHDAMYWYRQDPGQGLRLIYYSQIVNDFQKGDIAEGYSVSREKKESFPLTVTSAQKNPTAFYLCASSIYDRATEAFFGQGTRLTVV.

The chain has TRBV12-3 or TRBV12-4 and TRBJ2-6; D is ambiguous. CDR3 length equals 13 residues. Deletions cut 7 bases from V and 4 bases from J, with 8 bases between. This CDR3 reads CASTPSGANVLTF. CDR3 coding DNA: TGTGCCAGCACCCCCTCCGGGGCCAACGTCCTGACTTTC.

The rearrangement links TRBV2 to TRBJ1-5; D remains ambiguous. Germline values: CDR1 SNHLY, CDR2 FYNNEI. V gave up 6 bases and J gave up 7 bases, with 13 bases separating them. This CDR3 has 13 amino acids. CDR3 coding DNA: TGTGCCAGCAGATCTCTCTTGGGACAGCCCCAGCATTTT. This sequence encodes CASRSLLGQPQHF.

V and J are TRBV5-1 and TRBJ2-2; TRBD1 agrees at 8 bases. Germline lookup yields CDR1 SGHRS and CDR2 YFSETQ. Trimming took 4 bases from V and 5 from J; bases not matched to a gene: 1. CDR3 length: 13 amino acids. This chain's CDR3 is CASSQGATGELFF. The CDR3 DNA is TGCGCCAGCAGCCAGGGGGCGACCGGGGAGCTGTTTTTT.

This clone has ten or more counts. Written as DNA, the CDR3 is TGTGCCAGCAGCCCTAGAGTGGGGGGCGCAGAGAAACTCCACTTT. It specifies CASSPRVGGAEKLHF. The chain uses TRBV9 and TRBJ1-6, with D possibly matching TRBD1 (6 bases). The germline V and J ends were trimmed by 4 bases and 16 bases, with 24 bases remaining between them. CDR1 and CDR2 from the germline V gene are SGDLS and YYNGEE. The CDR3 runs to 15 residues. The entire variable domain, with the rest obtained from reference TRBV9 and TRBJ1-6, is as follows: DSGVTQTPKHLITATGQRVTLRCSPRSGDLSVYWYQQSLDQGLQFLIQYYNGEERAKGNILERFSAQQFPDLHSELNLSSLELGDSALYFCASSPRVGGAEKLHFGNGTRLTVT.

V gene TRBV11-2 combines with J gene TRBJ1-1; 7 positions match TRBD1. This CDR3 has 13 amino acids. Germline V gives CDR1 SGHAT, CDR2 FQNNGV. The V gene end was trimmed by 5 bases and the J gene end by 11 bases; junction bases not matched to a gene: 11. CDR3 in amino acids: CASSAGQALRAFF. CDR3 DNA: TGTGCCAGCAGCGCAGGACAGGCCTTACGGGCTTTCTTT.

CDR3 in DNA: TGTGCCAGCAGTGAGGGGACCAACACCGGGGAGCTGTTTTTT. Translating gives CASSEGTNTGELFF. The chain uses TRBV6-4 and TRBJ2-2, with D perhaps being TRBD1 or TRBD2 (5 bases each). Trimming took 3 bases from V and 2 from J, leaving 7 bases between them. The germline V gene has CDR1 MRHNA and CDR2 SNTAGT. The CDR3 is 14 residues long.

This clone was recorded a few times. The rearrangement joins TRBV11-2 to TRBJ1-1; D perhaps matches TRBD1 (6 bases). This CDR3 region has 15 residues. The V and J ends lost 2 bases and 7 bases respectively, with 17 bases between them. The germline V gene has CDR1 SGHAT and CDR2 FQNNGV. The CDR3 loop reads CASSLRAVQGFEAFF. DNA of the CDR3: TGTGCCAGCAGCTTACGAGCAGTTCAGGGGTTTGAAGCTTTCTTT.

The chain joins TRBV6-6 to TRBJ2-7, with a tentative D call TRBD2 (5 bases). This CDR3 spans 15 amino acids. With 0 bases removed from V and 2 bases from J, the gap between germline ends came to 11 bases. Looked up from germline, CDR1 is MNHNY and CDR2 is SVGAGI (reference sequence). DNA for the CDR3: TGTGCCAGCAGTTACTCGTGGGAGCGACCCTACGAGCAGTACTTC. Its translation: CASSYSWERPYEQYF.

The chain employs TRBV11-1 and TRBJ2-1; D not certain. The V gene lost 4 bases and the J gene lost 1 base, with 14 bases spanning the gap. The CDR3 loop spans 16 amino acids. The germline CDR1 and CDR2 sequences are SGHAT and FQDESV (reference sequence). This CDR3 reads CASSSKASRSYNEQFF. CDR3 bases: TGTGCCAGCAGCTCGAAGGCTTCACGATCCTACAATGAGCAGTTCTTC.

This clone was counted a single time. The J gene is TRBJ2-4, the V gene TRBV21-1; the table's D call, TRBD1, has no DNA check behind it. TRBV21-1 is designated a pseudogene. The CDR3 length is 11 residues. The CDR3 spells CASSKEGVKYF. The CDR3 coding sequence is TGTGCCAGCAGCAAAGAGGGGGTTAAGTACTTC.

The CDR3 region is CASGPTLRTTEAFF. DNA of the CDR3: TGTGCCAGCGGGCCGACCCTACGGACAACTGAAGCTTTCTTT. The chain carries TRBV5-5 and TRBJ1-1, with D tentatively TRBD1 (5 bases). Between the trimmed V and J ends, which lost 7 bases and 5 bases, there was a span of 18 bases. This CDR3 is 14 amino acids long. Germline lookup yields CDR1 SGHKS and CDR2 YYEKEE (reference sequence).

This chain connects TRBV7-9 to TRBJ1-5; D remains unclear. CDR3 length equals 14 residues. Germline CDR1 reads SEHNR; CDR2 reads FQNEAQ (reference sequence). Between the trimmed V and J ends, which lost 1 base and 4 bases, there was a span of 8 bases. The CDR3 DNA sequence: TGTGCCAGCAGCTTAGAAGGGCGGAATCAGCCCCAGCATTTT. Protein: CASSLEGRNQPQHF.

This rearrangement joins TRBV28 to TRBJ2-2; the D call may be TRBD1 or TRBD2 (5 bases each). Germline values: CDR1 MDHEN, CDR2 SYDVKM. V dropped 6 bases and J dropped 8 bases, with 13 bases sitting between them. The CDR3 is 13 amino acids. CDR3 in DNA: TGTGCCAGCAGCTCCCTGGGGACGGGGGAGCTGTTTTTT. It is translated as CASSSLGTGELFF.

The chain's CDR3 is CASSLGQGTYEQYF. The DNA for the CDR3 is TGTGCCAGCAGTTTGGGACAGGGGACCTACGAGCAGTACTTC. V is TRBV2 and J is TRBJ2-7; 10 bases are shared with TRBD1. The CDR3 totals 14 residues. V dropped 5 bases and J dropped 2; count of bases not matched to a gene: 3. Germline V CDR1 and CDR2: SNHLY, FYNNEI.

The V and J genes are TRBV7-3 and TRBJ2-7; D is possibly TRBD1 (6 bases). Germline V gives CDR1 SGHTA, CDR2 FQGTGA. V lost 5 bases to trimming and J lost 2 bases, with 10 bases between them. The CDR3 covers 13 residues. CDR3 nucleotide sequence: TGTGCCAGCAGCGCTGGACAGACCTACGAGCAGTACTTC. Its protein product is CASSAGQTYEQYF. Together with reference TRBV7-3 and TRBJ2-7, the CDR3 gives the full variable domain: GAGVSQTPSNKVTEKGKYVELRCDPISGHTALYWYRQSLGQGPEFLIYFQGTGAADDSGLPNDRFFAVRPEGSVSTLKIQRTERGDSAVYLCASSAGQTYEQYFGPGTRLTVT.

In its sample, this clone was seen once. The sample contains more than one DNA sequence encoding this CDR3. This CDR3 is CASSSLTGGGGYTF. CDR3 sequence (DNA): TGTGCCAGCAGTTCACTGACAGGGGGCGGTGGCTACACCTTC. The genes are TRBV6-5 and TRBJ1-2, with 10 bases fitting TRBD1. Trimming removed 4 bases from V and 7 bases from J; junction bases left unmatched: 6. The CDR3 extends over 14 amino acids. Germline lookup yields CDR1 MNHEY and CDR2 SVGAGI.

The genes are TRBV11-1 and TRBJ2-5; D is perhaps TRBD2 (6 bases). The ends were cut back, 4 bases at V and 5 bases at J, with 14 bases in the middle. The CDR3 is 14 amino acids. Germline V gives CDR1 SGHAT, CDR2 FQDESV (reference sequence). Here the CDR3 reads CASSYNPGEETQYF. In nucleotides, the CDR3 is TGTGCCAGCAGCTATAACCCGGGGGAGGAGACCCAGTACTTC.

The chain employs TRBV7-9 and TRBJ2-7; D might be TRBD1 (6 bases). The CDR3 extends over 16 amino acids. V gave up 1 base and J gave up 3 bases, with 16 bases separating them. Germline lookup yields CDR1 SEHNR and CDR2 FQNEAQ (reference sequence). The CDR3 sequence: CASSLGLGTGNYEQYF. CDR3 nucleotide sequence: TGTGCCAGCAGCTTAGGTCTTGGAACAGGGAACTACGAGCAGTACTTC.

The rearrangement links TRBV7-9 to TRBJ2-3; unclear D gene. The CDR3 loop spans 14 amino acids. Trimming cost V 2 bases and J 2 bases, with 8 bases left between them. Germline CDR1 reads SEHNR; CDR2 reads FQNEAQ (reference sequence). CDR3: CASSLTQSTDTQYF. The CDR3 DNA is TGTGCCAGCAGCTTAACTCAATCCACAGATACGCAGTATTTT. Supplemented by reference TRBV7-9 and TRBJ2-3, the full variable domain reads DTGVSQNPRHKITKRGQNVTFRCDPISEHNRLYWYRQTLGQGPEFLTYFQNEAQLEKSRLLSDRFSAERPKGSFSTLEIQRTEQGDSAMYLCASSLTQSTDTQYFGPGTRLTVL.